Listed below are T cell receptor beta chains from one sample, sequenced in a study of T cells in tuberculosis. Clones were read by immunoSEQ multiplex PCR, and TCRdb kept only the in-frame ones, dropping some. The table has about 43,000 clones, less than 95% seen once. The sequencing sample was made of PBMCs. These receptors were taken from a donor between 10 and 35 years old with latent tuberculosis or without tuberculosis infection. Some clones in this sample may be carry-over from other donors' samples. The CDR3 runs from the conserved cysteine through the conserved F or W. The D gene is left open where the match is weak. Size is stated for part of the rows, as once, few or many counts, or as a class when the clone is expanded.

V: TRBV18; J: TRBJ1-4; D: NA; size: NA; DNA: TGTGCCAGCTCACCCGGGGGGAAAGCAGAAAAACTGTTTTTT; CDR3: CASSPGGKAEKLFF
V: TRBV19; J: TRBJ2-1; D: TRBD2; size: NA; DNA: TGTGCCAGTAGTATAGATAGCGGGAAAAAGGGCAATGAGCAGTTCTTC; CDR3: CASSIDSGKKGNEQFF
V: TRBV4-2; J: TRBJ1-2; D: NA; size: NA; DNA: TGTGCCAGCAGCCACCCGGGATCCGCATTCCGAGGCTACACCTTC; CDR3: CASSHPGSAFRGYTF
V: TRBV29-1; J: TRBJ2-1; D: NA; size: NA; DNA: TGCAGCGTTCTCGCGGGGCTCACCTACAATGAGCAGTTCTTC; CDR3: CSVLAGLTYNEQFF
V: TRBV19; J: TRBJ2-1; D: TRBD2; size: NA; DNA: TGTGCCAGCCTTCACGGCGGGAGTGAGGGTTCGATCAATGAGCAGTTCTTC; CDR3: CASLHGGSEGSINEQFF
V: TRBV6-5; J: TRBJ2-7; D: NA; size: NA; DNA: TGTGCCAGCAAGGAAGGGACTTCCTCCTACGAGCAGTACTTC; CDR3: CASKEGTSSYEQYF
V: TRBV7-6; J: TRBJ2-1; D: TRBD1; size: NA; DNA: TGTGCCAGCAGCCGAAACCTGGGGGGGACAGGGGTGAACAATGAGCAGTTCTTC; CDR3: CASSRNLGGTGVNNEQFF
V: TRBV5-1; J: TRBJ2-7; D: TRBD2; size: NA; DNA: TGCGCCAGCAGCCCTCAGCGGGACGGGAACGAGCAGTACTTC; CDR3: CASSPQRDGNEQYF
V: TRBV28; J: TRBJ1-5; D: TRBD1; size: NA; DNA: TGTGCCAGCAGCCTCCGGACAGGGGGCTGGGGTCAGCCCCAGCATTTT; CDR3: CASSLRTGGWGQPQHF
V: TRBV19; J: TRBJ1-1; D: TRBD1; size: NA; DNA: TGTGCCAGTAGTACGGACAGGGCGAACACTGAAGCTTTCTTT; CDR3: CASSTDRANTEAFF
V: TRBV19; J: TRBJ2-7; D: TRBD2; size: NA; DNA: TGTGCCAGTAGGTCCCGGACTAGCGCATACGAGCAGTACTTC; CDR3: CASRSRTSAYEQYF
V: TRBV2; J: TRBJ2-7; D: TRBD2; size: once; DNA: TGTGCCAGCAGAGAGAGCGGGAGCTTCAACGAGCAGTACTTC; CDR3: CASRESGSFNEQYF
V: TRBV4-3; J: TRBJ2-5; D: NA; size: NA; DNA: TGCGCCAGCAGCCAAGGGGAGCAAGGCCGGGAGACCCAGTACTTC; CDR3: CASSQGEQGRETQYF
V: TRBV18; J: TRBJ1-5; D: NA; size: NA; DNA: TGTGCCAGCTCACCACGAGGCTCCAATCAGCCCCAGCATTTT; CDR3: CASSPRGSNQPQHF
V: TRBV4-2; J: TRBJ2-6; D: NA; size: NA; DNA: TGTGCCAGCAGCCAAGATAGAGTTGACAGAGGAAGCTCTGGGGCCAACGTCCTGACTTTC; CDR3: CASSQDRVDRGSSGANVLTF
V: TRBV27; J: TRBJ1-2; D: NA; size: NA; DNA: TGTGCCAGCAGCCCAAATCAGGAAAACTATGGCTACACCTTC; CDR3: CASSPNQENYGYTF
V: TRBV19; J: TRBJ1-1; D: NA; size: NA; DNA: TGTGCCAGTTTCCTAGAGGCGAACACTGAAGCTTTCTTT; CDR3: CASFLEANTEAFF
V: TRBV7-3; J: TRBJ2-1; D: TRBD2; size: NA; DNA: TGTGCCAGCAGCCGTAGCGGGAGGGGCAATGAGCAGTTCTTC; CDR3: CASSRSGRGNEQFF
V: TRBV4-1; J: TRBJ2-1; D: TRBD2; size: NA; DNA: TGCGCCAGCAGCCACTCTTCCCTAGCGGGAGAAAACTACAATGAGCAGTTCTTC; CDR3: CASSHSSLAGENYNEQFF
V: TRBV28; J: TRBJ2-7; D: NA; size: NA; DNA: TGTGCCAGCAGTTCTACCTACGAGCAGTACTTC; CDR3: CASSSTYEQYF
V: TRBV30; J: TRBJ1-1; D: NA; size: few; DNA: TGTGCCTGGAGTTGGGGGGGCGAAGCTTTCTTT; CDR3: CAWSWGGEAFF
V: TRBV7-3; J: TRBJ2-1; D: TRBD1; size: NA; DNA: TGTGCCAGCAGCTCAGGGGGTGAGCAGTTCTTC; CDR3: CASSSGGEQFF
V: TRBV6-1; J: TRBJ2-1; D: TRBD2; size: NA; DNA: TGTGCCAGCAGTGAAAGGCTAGCGGGAGGGAGCTCCTACAATGAGCAGTTCTTC; CDR3: CASSERLAGGSSYNEQFF
V: TRBV6-5; J: TRBJ2-7; D: TRBD1; size: NA; DNA: TGTGCCAGCAGTTCGACAGGGGAGGCCGAGCAGTACTTC; CDR3: CASSSTGEAEQYF
V: TRBV28; J: TRBJ2-1; D: NA; size: NA; DNA: TGTGCCAGCAGTTTAAAGGGAGCTGAGCAGTTCTTC; CDR3: CASSLKGAEQFF
V: TRBV15; J: TRBJ1-5; D: NA; size: NA; DNA: TGTGCCACCAGCAGAGCAGGTCTATTTAGCAATCAGCCCCAGCATTTT; CDR3: CATSRAGLFSNQPQHF
V: TRBV27; J: TRBJ1-2; D: NA; size: NA; DNA: TGTGCCAGCAGTTTATTCTCTGGGCAGGATGGCTACACCTTC; CDR3: CASSLFSGQDGYTF
V: TRBV15; J: TRBJ1-4; D: NA; size: NA; DNA: TGTGCCACCAGCCTGGGAGGAGGGATTGCAACTAATGAAAAACTGTTTTTT; CDR3: CATSLGGGIATNEKLFF
V: TRBV29-1; J: TRBJ1-4; D: TRBD1; size: NA; DNA: TGCAGCGTCGGGGACAGGGGGCCGGGAAAACTGTTTTTT; CDR3: CSVGDRGPGKLFF
V: TRBV28; J: TRBJ2-3; D: TRBD2; size: NA; DNA: TGTGCCAGCAGTTTCCGGCGGGAGGGGGTATCCACAGATACGCAGTATTTT; CDR3: CASSFRREGVSTDTQYF
V: TRBV7-9; J: TRBJ2-3; D: TRBD2; size: NA; DNA: TGTGCCAGCAGCTCAAGCCGTTGGGTAGCGGGAGAGATAGATACGCAGTATTTT; CDR3: CASSSSRWVAGEIDTQYF
V: TRBV28; J: TRBJ2-1; D: TRBD2; size: NA; DNA: TGTGCCAGCAGTTTCGGGCGGGAGGGCCAGAATGAGCAGTTCTTC; CDR3: CASSFGREGQNEQFF
V: TRBV27; J: TRBJ2-7; D: TRBD2; size: NA; DNA: TGTGCCAGCAGTTCCGGGGCTAGCGGGAGTATCAACGAGCAGTACTTC; CDR3: CASSSGASGSINEQYF
V: TRBV6-6; J: TRBJ2-7; D: NA; size: NA; DNA: TGTGCCAGCAGTAAAGGACAGCCCTACGAGCAGTACTTC; CDR3: CASSKGQPYEQYF
V: TRBV27; J: TRBJ1-2; D: TRBD1; size: NA; DNA: TGTGCCAGCAGTTTATGGGCAGGGGGCAGGTATGGCTACACCTTC; CDR3: CASSLWAGGRYGYTF
V: TRBV4-3; J: TRBJ2-7; D: TRBD2; size: NA; DNA: TGCGCCAGCAGCCAAGAGGAGCGGGAGAACTACGAGCAGTACTTC; CDR3: CASSQEERENYEQYF
V: TRBV4-3; J: TRBJ1-1; D: NA; size: NA; DNA: TGCGCCAGCAGCCACCTCGGTGGGGAGGCTTTCTTT; CDR3: CASSHLGGEAFF
V: TRBV21-1; J: TRBJ2-7; D: NA; size: NA; DNA: TGTGCCAGCAGCAAGGAAGATCGAGTCGACAGGGCCCTCGACTACGAGCAGTACTTC; CDR3: CASSKEDRVDRALDYEQYF
V: TRBV10-3; J: TRBJ2-3; D: TRBD1; size: NA; DNA: TGTGCCATCAGTGGGAGCCGGGACAGGGCAGATACGCAGTATTTT; CDR3: CAISGSRDRADTQYF
V: TRBV27; J: TRBJ2-7; D: NA; size: NA; DNA: TGTGCCAGCAGCCCCCAGAGGGCATACGAGCAGTACTTC; CDR3: CASSPQRAYEQYF
V: TRBV4-1; J: TRBJ2-1; D: NA; size: NA; DNA: TGCGCCAGCAGCCTTCGGAGCCCCGCCCATGAGCAGTTCTTC; CDR3: CASSLRSPAHEQFF
V: TRBV7-2; J: TRBJ2-7; D: TRBD2; size: NA; DNA: TGTGCCAGCAGCTCGGGGGTAGCGGGGACGGCCTACGAGCAGTACTTC; CDR3: CASSSGVAGTAYEQYF
V: TRBV4-1; J: TRBJ2-6; D: NA; size: NA; DNA: TGCGCCAGCAGCCAAGCCCCAGGCTCTGGGGCCAACGTCCTGACTTTC; CDR3: CASSQAPGSGANVLTF
V: TRBV19; J: TRBJ1-1; D: TRBD1; size: NA; DNA: TGTGCCAGTAGTATAAGGTGGGGACAGGACACTGAAGCTTTCTTT; CDR3: CASSIRWGQDTEAFF
V: TRBV19; J: TRBJ1-5; D: NA; size: NA; DNA: TGTGCCAGTAGTATCCTTAGGGGAGGCCTCGGCAATCAGCCCCAGCATTTT; CDR3: CASSILRGGLGNQPQHF
V: TRBV28; J: TRBJ2-5; D: TRBD1; size: once; DNA: TGTGCCAGCGCCAAAACAGGGGGCGCGGGAGAGACCCAGTACTTC; CDR3: CASAKTGGAGETQYF
V: TRBV12-5; J: TRBJ2-5; D: TRBD2; size: NA; DNA: TGTGCTAGTGGTAAACCTAGCGGGAGAATAGGGACCCAGTACTTC; CDR3: CASGKPSGRIGTQYF
V: TRBV28; J: TRBJ2-7; D: TRBD1; size: NA; DNA: TGTGCCAGCAGAGCAGACAGGGGCTCCTACGAGCAGTACTTC; CDR3: CASRADRGSYEQYF
V: TRBV7-2; J: TRBJ1-1; D: TRBD1; size: NA; DNA: TGTGCCAGCAGCTTCAGTACAGGGGTTGAAGCTTTCTTT; CDR3: CASSFSTGVEAFF
V: TRBV4-2; J: TRBJ2-1; D: TRBD2; size: NA; DNA: TGTGCCAGCAGCCTCGGGACTAGTAATTTGGGAAGAAACAATGAGCAGTTCTTC; CDR3: CASSLGTSNLGRNNEQFF
V: TRBV27; J: TRBJ1-1; D: NA; size: NA; DNA: TGTGCCAGGTTACTGGTAGCTTTCTTT; CDR3: CARLLVAFF
V: TRBV11-2; J: TRBJ2-7; D: NA; size: once; DNA: TGTGCCAGCAGACTTCTTTCATCATGGGCAACCTCCTATGGGCAGTACTTC; CDR3: CASRLLSSWATSYGQYF
V: TRBV7-9; J: TRBJ2-3; D: TRBD2; size: NA; DNA: TGTGCCAGCAGCTTGGCCGGGACTAGTAGCACAGATACGCAGTATTTT; CDR3: CASSLAGTSSTDTQYF
V: TRBV4-3; J: TRBJ1-4; D: NA; size: once; DNA: TGCGCCAGCAGCCAAGGCCGACAGGTGCTTAATGAAAAACTGTTTTTT; CDR3: CASSQGRQVLNEKLFF
V: TRBV28; J: TRBJ2-7; D: NA; size: NA; DNA: TGTGCCAGCAGCCCGCCGGAGGGAGGCTCCTACGAGCAGTACTTC; CDR3: CASSPPEGGSYEQYF
V: TRBV5-4; J: TRBJ1-2; D: NA; size: NA; DNA: TGTGCCAGCAGCGGTCCTTGGGGGGGAGCTAACTATGGCTACACCTTC; CDR3: CASSGPWGGANYGYTF
V: TRBV4-3; J: TRBJ1-1; D: NA; size: NA; DNA: TGCGCCAGCAGCCAAGTCGCCCAGGGGAACACTGAAGCTTTCTTT; CDR3: CASSQVAQGNTEAFF